This TCR beta chain was captured by sequencing in a study of T cells in Graves' hyperthyroidism and ophthalmopathy. Across the study: The authors collected peripheral blood at initial diagnosis, before any treatment.

The ends lost 0 bases at V and 4 bases at J; junction bases unmatched: 1. Germline-derived CDR1 and CDR2 are DFQATT and SNEGSKA (reference sequence). The CDR3 has 15 residues. Study outcomes and limitations: Most thyroid clonotypes expanded above 0.001 appeared in blood too.

What was amplified from RNA transcripts were TCR beta CDR3 regions. With the HTBI primer set, the TCR CDR3 went through a first round of RT-PCR. TCRdb called the multiplex PCR reads again in MiXCR, with one record for every CDR3 protein. This table holds about 320,000 distinct CDR3 sequences, around a sixth found once. A note on this clonotype: No antigen is known for it.

Hyperthyroidism had been newly diagnosed in patients aged 18 to 65, and its duration was under 2 months. From 10 ml of fresh peripheral blood, PBMCs were isolated. The rearrangement uses TRBV20-1 and TRBJ2-5, with 14 bases that match TRBD2. The specimen was blood. The receptor was isolated from a man under 40 with Graves' hyperthyroidism. CDR3 protein: CSARDGLAGGETQYF. CDR3 sequence (DNA): TGCAGTGCTAGAGACGGACTAGCGGGAGGAGAGACCCAGTACTTC.